A selection of T cell receptor beta chains follows, all from one sample in a study of blood T cell repertoires in COVID-19. Clones were sequenced by immunoSEQ multiplex PCR, and TCRdb holds only the in-frame ones, with some missing. The sample holds 200,000 to 250,000 clones; about four fifths are singletons and the top ten take about 4.8%. Material for sequencing was PBMCs or T cells enriched from blood (not recorded which). These receptors came from a woman between 45 and 65 years old who had been exposed to COVID-19. Each CDR3 is given with its conserved first and last residue. D genes are given only for firm matches. Not every row has a clone size; where given, it reads once, few, many or a size class.

clone_size	d_call	j_call	v_call	cdr3_aa	cdr3_nt
.	.	TRBJ1-1	TRBV3-1/TRBV3-2	CASSPGDTEAFF	TGTGCCAGCAGCCCCGGGGATACTGAAGCTTTCTTT
.	TRBD2	TRBJ2-1	TRBV25-1	CASWLAGEQFF	TGTGCCAGCTGGTTAGCGGGTGAGCAGTTCTTC
.	.	TRBJ1-1	TRBV10-1	CASSESTGTEAFF	TGCGCCAGCAGTGAGTCTACAGGCACTGAAGCTTTCTTT
.	.	TRBJ1-6	TRBV11-2	CASSLVANSPLHF	TGTGCCAGCAGCTTAGTAGCTAATTCACCCCTCCACTTT
once	.	TRBJ2-1	TRBV15	CATSLETGVPSDEQFF	TGTGCCACCAGCCTTGAGACAGGAGTACCCTCCGATGAGCAGTTCTTC
once	.	TRBJ2-4	TRBV6-6	CASSTQGELAKNIQYF	TGTGCCAGCAGTACTCAGGGCGAACTAGCCAAAAACATTCAGTACTTC
.	.	TRBJ1-2	TRBV14	CASSRRDSTRYGYTF	TGTGCCAGCAGCCGGCGGGACTCGACCCGCTATGGCTACACCTTC
few	.	TRBJ2-3	TRBV20-1	CSASENHPTGYWRGDTQYF	TGCAGTGCTAGTGAAAACCACCCAACAGGGTATTGGAGAGGAGATACGCAGTATTTT
.	TRBD1	TRBJ1-5	TRBV24-1	CATSDVGQAQPQHF	TGTGCCACCAGTGATGTAGGACAGGCCCAGCCCCAGCATTTT
.	TRBD1	TRBJ1-1	TRBV7-9	CASSFERIGQGTSRSKAFF	TGTGCCAGCAGCTTTGAACGGATCGGACAGGGAACAAGCCGCTCAAAAGCTTTCTTT
.	.	TRBJ2-7	TRBV6-6	CASSTDSPGEQYF	TGTGCCAGCAGTACGGACAGTCCGGGAGAGCAGTACTTC
.	.	TRBJ1-1	TRBV20-1	CSVSVNTEAFF	TGCAGTGTATCTGTGAACACTGAAGCTTTCTTT
.	.	TRBJ1-1	TRBV19	CASSNTVEAFF	TGTGCCAGTAGTAACACAGTAGAAGCTTTCTTT
once	TRBD1	TRBJ1-2	TRBV9	CASSVDGTGNYGYTF	TGTGCCAGCAGCGTAGATGGGACAGGGAACTATGGCTACACCTTC
.	.	TRBJ2-3	TRBV4-3	CASSQDQGRGSTDTQYF	TGCGCCAGCAGCCAAGATCAAGGACGGGGGAGCACAGATACGCAGTATTTT
.	TRBD1	TRBJ2-3	TRBV10-3	CAIRPGTGGLTDTQYF	TGTGCCATCAGACCCGGGACAGGGGGCCTAACAGATACGCAGTATTTT
.	.	TRBJ2-2	TRBV2	CAITRGPGELFF	TGTGCCATCACTAGAGGCCCCGGGGAGCTGTTTTTT
.	.	TRBJ1-5	TRBV6-4	CASISSGANQPQHF	TGTGCCAGCATAAGTTCAGGGGCCAATCAGCCCCAGCATTTT
.	.	TRBJ1-1	TRBV9	CASSPGGMNTEAFF	TGTGCCAGCAGCCCGGGGGGGATGAACACTGAAGCTTTCTTT
.	TRBD2	TRBJ2-3	TRBV6-5	CASSSGLAVTDTQYF	TGTGCCAGCAGTTCCGGACTAGCGGTCACAGATACGCAGTATTTT
.	TRBD1	TRBJ2-3	TRBV3-1/TRBV3-2	CASSHDRGLTDTQYF	TGTGCCAGCAGCCACGACAGGGGGCTCACAGATACGCAGTATTTT
.	TRBD2	TRBJ2-4	TRBV19	CASSTPGGGGSIQYF	TGTGCCAGTAGTACCCCCGGCGGGGGTGGGAGCATTCAGTACTTC
.	.	TRBJ2-1	TRBV6-5	CASSSVGSEQFF	TGTGCCAGCAGTTCCGTCGGTAGTGAGCAGTTCTTC
once	.	TRBJ1-5	TRBV4-3	CASSDHWGDPPQHF	TGCGCCAGCAGCGATCACTGGGGGGATCCGCCCCAGCATTTT
.	.	TRBJ2-3	TRBV27	CASTGDTQYF	TGTGCCAGCACAGGCGATACGCAGTATTTT
.	TRBD1	TRBJ2-2	TRBV27	CASGHRGYTGELFF	TGTGCCAGCGGGCACAGGGGATACACCGGGGAGCTGTTTTTT
.	.	TRBJ1-1	TRBV21-1	CASSIRQRGGNTEAFF	TGTGCCAGCAGCATCCGACAGAGGGGGGGGAACACTGAAGCTTTCTTT
.	.	TRBJ1-4	TRBV5-8	CASPPGPGANEKLFF	TGTGCCAGCCCCCCGGGGCCAGGGGCTAATGAAAAACTGTTTTTT
.	.	TRBJ2-3	TRBV19	CASSIGRGAGDTQYF	TGTGCCAGTAGTATCGGACGGGGGGCGGGGGATACGCAGTATTTT
once	.	TRBJ1-6	TRBV5-4	CASSSGGAGSPLHF	TGTGCCAGCAGCTCTGGGGGGGCTGGATCACCCCTCCACTTT
few	TRBD1	TRBJ1-1	TRBV10-3	CASSQGANTEAFF	TGTGCCAGCTCTCAGGGGGCGAACACTGAAGCTTTCTTT
few	.	TRBJ1-4	TRBV7-9	CASSAGQSAKLFF	TGTGCCAGCAGCGCCGGACAGTCGGCGAAACTGTTTTTT
.	.	TRBJ1-1	TRBV28	CAISTAGWAFF	TGTGCCATCTCTACCGCCGGGTGGGCTTTCTTT
once	TRBD1	TRBJ1-1	TRBV6-1	CASSDPGTGLVTEAFF	TGTGCCAGCAGTGACCCCGGGACAGGGCTGGTCACTGAAGCTTTCTTT
many	.	TRBJ2-3	TRBV19	CASRAPGEGYTDTQYF	TGTGCCAGTAGGGCCCCAGGGGAGGGGTACACAGATACGCAGTATTTT
.	.	TRBJ1-2	TRBV18	CASSPRGDYGSYTF	TGTGCCAGCTCACCCCGCGGGGACTATGGTAGCTACACCTTC
.	.	TRBJ1-3	TRBV7-3	CASSLKGGSYSGNTIYF	TGTGCCAGCAGCTTAAAAGGCGGCAGCTACTCTGGAAACACCATATATTTT
.	TRBD2	TRBJ2-3	TRBV15	CATSRALGGGGGTDTQYF	TGTGCCACCAGCAGAGCTCTAGGAGGCGGGGGGGGCACAGATACGCAGTATTTT
.	.	TRBJ1-1	TRBV4-2	CASSRLGELGTEAFF	TGTGCCAGCAGCCGCCTCGGGGAGTTAGGCACTGAAGCTTTCTTT
.	TRBD2	TRBJ2-3	TRBV6-5	CASKRTSGPRTQYF	TGTGCCAGCAAGAGGACTAGCGGCCCCCGAACGCAGTATTTT
.	.	TRBJ1-1	TRBV12-3/TRBV12-4	CASSPRVGEAFF	TGTGCCAGCAGTCCAAGAGTCGGGGAAGCTTTCTTT
.	.	TRBJ1-5	TRBV28	CASSLGRRSLNTLNQPQHF	TGTGCCAGCAGTTTAGGGCGGAGGTCACTTAATACGTTGAATCAGCCCCAGCATTTT
.	.	TRBJ1-1	TRBV10-3	CAISGGLGPDTEAFF	TGTGCCATCAGCGGTGGGTTGGGGCCCGACACTGAAGCTTTCTTT
.	.	TRBJ1-1	TRBV25-1	CASSVQGNTEAFF	TGTGCCAGCAGTGTTCAGGGGAACACTGAAGCTTTCTTT
.	.	TRBJ1-1	TRBV12-3/TRBV12-4	CASSFPGGTEAFF	TGTGCCAGCAGTTTCCCCGGGGGCACTGAAGCTTTCTTT
.	.	TRBJ2-1	TRBV5-5	CASSPQAPNYNEQFF	TGTGCCAGCAGTCCTCAGGCGCCAAACTACAATGAGCAGTTCTTC
.	.	TRBJ1-1	TRBV27	CASSLAGAEAFF	TGTGCCAGCAGTTTAGCAGGGGCTGAAGCTTTCTTT
.	.	TRBJ2-2	TRBV6-5	CASSYVALVGTGELFF	TGTGCCAGCAGTTACGTGGCCCTAGTGGGCACCGGGGAGCTGTTTTTT
.	.	TRBJ2-5	TRBV7-3	CASSRGGSQETQYF	TGTGCCAGCAGCCGAGGTGGCAGCCAAGAGACCCAGTACTTC
.	.	TRBJ2-3	TRBV3-1/TRBV3-2	CASSRGATDTQYF	TGTGCCAGCAGCCGCGGGGCCACAGATACGCAGTATTTT
.	.	TRBJ1-3	TRBV10-3	CAISPRQWNGNTIYF	TGTGCCATCAGTCCGCGACAGTGGAATGGAAACACCATATATTTT
.	TRBD1	TRBJ1-5	TRBV19	CASSPRQGIGNQPQHF	TGTGCCAGTAGTCCGAGACAGGGCATCGGCAATCAGCCCCAGCATTTT
.	TRBD2	TRBJ2-2	TRBV5-1	CASSLFNLAGDTGELFF	TGCGCCAGCAGCTTGTTCAATCTAGCGGGGGACACCGGGGAGCTGTTTTTT
once	TRBD2	TRBJ2-5	TRBV9	CASSVGGSGGETQYF	TGTGCCAGCAGCGTAGGAGGGAGCGGGGGGGAGACCCAGTACTTC
.	TRBD1	TRBJ1-5	TRBV13	CASSFPLRDRGTEPQHF	TGTGCCAGCAGCTTCCCCCTGAGGGACAGGGGCACGGAGCCCCAGCATTTT
few	TRBD1	TRBJ1-1	TRBV4-3	CASSQVRQGEAFF	TGCGCCAGCAGCCAAGTTCGACAGGGGGAAGCTTTCTTT
.	.	TRBJ2-1	TRBV7-9	CASSSHLIAEQFF	TGTGCCAGCAGCTCCCACCTCATAGCGGAGCAGTTCTTC
.	.	TRBJ2-7	TRBV19	CASSHRDSIYEQYF	TGTGCCAGTAGTCACCGGGACTCGATCTACGAGCAGTACTTC
.	.	TRBJ2-7	TRBV30	CAFSPGLAYEQYF	TGTGCCTTTTCTCCGGGACTCGCCTACGAGCAGTACTTC
.	TRBD1	TRBJ2-5	TRBV5-4	CASSLSTGYQETQYF	TGTGCCAGCAGCTTATCGACAGGGTACCAAGAGACCCAGTACTTC